A single T cell receptor beta chain is shown here with its context. What it recognizes is unknown. The sample is drawn from a study of CXCR3-negative and CXCR3-positive naive CD8 T cells. Study-level points and caveats: More hydrophobic TRB CDR3s occurred in CXCR3-positive than in CXCR3-negative naive cells. Memory CD8+ cells showed much lower diversity, while both naive subsets were comparably high.

UMI-tagged TRB cDNA libraries were built via 5' RACE. TCRdb reprocessed the 5' RACE reads, with one entry per CDR3 protein and no DNA. This table holds around 160,000 distinct CDR3 sequences. The germline V gene has CDR1 SQVTM and CDR2 ANQGSEA. This CDR3 spans 14 amino acids. This TCR was sampled from a human donor in good health. Some clones in this sample may be carry-over from other donors' samples. Sequences were obtained from naive CXCR3+ CD8+ T cells from blood. The subset: CD45RO-CCR7+CD27+CD95- naive CD8+ T cells expressing CXCR3 (TNR3+). The chain uses TRBV29-1 and TRBJ2-1; the TCRdb D gene call, TRBD2, has no DNA to confirm it. The CDR3 spells CSVDSGGAVDEQFF.